The rows below give T cell receptor beta chains drawn from one sample of a study of CD8 T cells in Susac syndrome. From the immunoSEQ multiplex PCR reads, TCRdb called clonotypes with MiXCR, one entry per CDR3 protein. This sample has about 200,000 distinct CDR3 sequences, with under 97% found just once. Sequencing was performed on CD4+ T cells from PBMCs. Every receptor here comes from a human donor with multiple sclerosis. Both conserved end residues are part of each CDR3. A D gene is named only where the DNA matches it firmly. Clone size is given for some rows only: seen once, a few or many times, or a class if the clone is expanded.

J: TRBJ2-3
V: TRBV5-1
size: .
D: TRBD2
DNA: TGCGCCAGCAGCTCAGGACTAGCGGGGGGGCGCAGCACAGATACGCAGTATTTT
CDR3: CASSSGLAGGRSTDTQYF

J: TRBJ2-5
V: TRBV5-1
size: once
D: .
DNA: TGCGCCAGCAGCATCCCGGGACAAGGCGCAGAGACCCAGTACTTC
CDR3: CASSIPGQGAETQYF

J: TRBJ1-2
V: TRBV7-2
size: .
D: .
DNA: TGTGCCAGCAGCTTAGTGGCGGCTGGGCAGGGCGACTATGGCTACACCTTC
CDR3: CASSLVAAGQGDYGYTF

J: TRBJ2-5
V: TRBV29-1
size: once
D: TRBD1
DNA: TGCAGCGCTGGACGACAGGGTCAAGAGACCCAGTACTTC
CDR3: CSAGRQGQETQYF

J: TRBJ2-7
V: TRBV9
size: once
D: TRBD2
DNA: TGTGCCAGCAGCGTAGGTGGGACTAGCGGGATATCCTACGAGCAGTACTTC
CDR3: CASSVGGTSGISYEQYF

J: TRBJ2-3
V: TRBV25-1
size: .
D: .
DNA: TGTGCCAGCAGACCAGACCGGGACCAAGGGGAAAATACGCAGTATTTT
CDR3: CASRPDRDQGENTQYF

J: TRBJ1-6
V: TRBV20-1
size: .
D: .
DNA: TGCAGTGCTAGACCGCCTGGTAGTTCACCCCTCCACTTT
CDR3: CSARPPGSSPLHF

J: TRBJ2-1
V: TRBV29-1
size: once
D: .
DNA: TGCAGCGTCCCTAAAACGGTGGGCTCCTACAATGAGCAGTTCTTC
CDR3: CSVPKTVGSYNEQFF

J: TRBJ1-6
V: TRBV20-1
size: .
D: .
DNA: TGCAGTGCTACCCTGTACAGGGCCCTGAATTCACCCCTCCACTTT
CDR3: CSATLYRALNSPLHF

J: TRBJ2-1
V: TRBV24-1
size: .
D: .
DNA: TGTGCCACCAGTGATTTTAGCTTCGGCCCGTACAATGAGCAGTTCTTC
CDR3: CATSDFSFGPYNEQFF

J: TRBJ1-2
V: TRBV20-1
size: .
D: .
DNA: TGCAGTGCTAGAGCTGGGGCCTATGGCTACACCTTC
CDR3: CSARAGAYGYTF

J: TRBJ2-5
V: TRBV30
size: .
D: .
DNA: TGTGCCTGGAGTGGGACGACTAGTCTGGAGACCCAGTACTTC
CDR3: CAWSGTTSLETQYF

J: TRBJ2-3
V: TRBV7-9
size: .
D: TRBD2
DNA: TGTGCCAGCAGTTCTAGCGGGGGGACAGATACGCAGTATTTT
CDR3: CASSSSGGTDTQYF

J: TRBJ2-1
V: TRBV13
size: .
D: .
DNA: TGTGCCAGCAGCCAACGGGGATCCTACAATGAGCAGTTCTTC
CDR3: CASSQRGSYNEQFF

J: TRBJ2-1
V: TRBV2
size: .
D: TRBD1
DNA: TGTGCCAGCAGTAGGGACAGGGGAACGTACAATGAGCAGTTCTTC
CDR3: CASSRDRGTYNEQFF

J: TRBJ1-2
V: TRBV27
size: once
D: .
DNA: TGTGCCACCCCCCACCCGGGGACCACTAACTATGGCTACACCTTC
CDR3: CATPHPGTTNYGYTF

J: TRBJ2-3
V: TRBV7-9
size: .
D: .
DNA: TGTGCCAGCAGCTTAGGGCTTAGTCAAGATACGCAGTATTTT
CDR3: CASSLGLSQDTQYF

J: TRBJ2-7
V: TRBV30
size: .
D: .
DNA: TGTGCCTGGACCGGGACGGCTCCTAACGAGCAGTACTTC
CDR3: CAWTGTAPNEQYF

J: TRBJ2-5
V: TRBV20-1
size: .
D: TRBD2
DNA: TGCAGTGCTAGAGTTCCACCCTCCCGGGGGGGCAGGGAGACCCAGTACTTC
CDR3: CSARVPPSRGGRETQYF

J: TRBJ1-2
V: TRBV30
size: .
D: TRBD1
DNA: TGTGCCTGGAGTGGGACAGGGGACACTCGAACGTCGGATGGCTACACCTTC
CDR3: CAWSGTGDTRTSDGYTF

J: TRBJ2-3
V: TRBV28
size: .
D: TRBD1
DNA: TGTGCCAGCAAGGACAGGGGGCTGACAGATACGCAGTATTTT
CDR3: CASKDRGLTDTQYF

J: TRBJ1-6
V: TRBV3-1
size: .
D: TRBD1
DNA: TGTGCCAGCAGCCAAGATGGAATGTGGACAGGGTATCCACCCCTCCACTTT
CDR3: CASSQDGMWTGYPPLHF

J: TRBJ2-1
V: TRBV29-1
size: .
D: .
DNA: TGCAGCGCTATAACAGGGAGCAATGAGCAGTTCTTC
CDR3: CSAITGSNEQFF

J: TRBJ2-2
V: TRBV4-1
size: .
D: TRBD1
DNA: TGCGCCAGCTTTCCCCAAGTGGGGGACAGTCGACCCGGGGAGCTGTTTTTT
CDR3: CASFPQVGDSRPGELFF

J: TRBJ1-1
V: TRBV28
size: .
D: .
DNA: TGTGCCAGCAGTTTATACGGGACTGCGGTGAACACTGAAGCTTTCTTT
CDR3: CASSLYGTAVNTEAFF

J: TRBJ2-7
V: TRBV29-1
size: .
D: .
DNA: TGCAGCGTTGTCTCGGTCCTCCACGAGCAGTACTTC
CDR3: CSVVSVLHEQYF

J: TRBJ1-2
V: TRBV2
size: .
D: TRBD1
DNA: TGTGCCAGCACACAAACAGGGGTTTCGCATGGCTACACCTTC
CDR3: CASTQTGVSHGYTF

J: TRBJ2-5
V: TRBV20-1
size: .
D: TRBD1
DNA: TGCAGTGACAGGGGGCGCGACCAGGAGACCCAGTACTTC
CDR3: CSDRGRDQETQYF

J: TRBJ2-3
V: TRBV21-1
size: .
D: .
DNA: TGTGCCAGCAGCAAAGCTAGGGGACAGGGGTATGTTGGCACAGATACGCAGTATTTT
CDR3: CASSKARGQGYVGTDTQYF

J: TRBJ1-1
V: TRBV11-2
size: .
D: TRBD1
DNA: TGTGCCAGCAGCCTGACAGGGGAGGGCGGCACTGAAGCTTTCTTT
CDR3: CASSLTGEGGTEAFF

J: TRBJ1-1
V: TRBV20-1
size: .
D: .
DNA: TGCAGTGCCCGCTCCGATCGGGAGTTGAACACTGAAGCTTTCTTT
CDR3: CSARSDRELNTEAFF

J: TRBJ2-7
V: TRBV29-1
size: .
D: .
DNA: TGCAGCGTTGCTAGGGCCCCATACGAGCAGTACTTC
CDR3: CSVARAPYEQYF

J: TRBJ2-3
V: TRBV30
size: .
D: .
DNA: TGTGCCTGGAGTGACCGGGGCACAGATACGCAGTATTTT
CDR3: CAWSDRGTDTQYF

J: TRBJ2-3
V: TRBV2
size: .
D: .
DNA: TGTGCCAGCAGTGAAGATTGGGCAGATACGCAGTATTTT
CDR3: CASSEDWADTQYF

J: TRBJ1-4
V: TRBV3-1
size: .
D: .
DNA: TGTGCCAGCAGCCCGAGGGAAGGCGAAAAACTGTTTTTT
CDR3: CASSPREGEKLFF

J: TRBJ1-1
V: TRBV27
size: once
D: TRBD1
DNA: TGTGCCAGCAGAACTCAGGGGGCGATTGGCACTGAAGCTTTCTTT
CDR3: CASRTQGAIGTEAFF

J: TRBJ2-7
V: TRBV27
size: .
D: .
DNA: TGTGCCAGCAGCTCCCACAGAATCACCTACGAGCAGTACTTC
CDR3: CASSSHRITYEQYF

J: TRBJ1-2
V: TRBV20-1
size: .
D: .
DNA: TGCAGTGCCCCGGGACCTAACTATGGCTACACCTTC
CDR3: CSAPGPNYGYTF

J: TRBJ1-4
V: TRBV29-1
size: .
D: .
DNA: TGCAGCGTTTTTTTGGGTGAAAAACTGTTTTTT
CDR3: CSVFLGEKLFF

J: TRBJ2-2
V: TRBV9
size: .
D: .
DNA: TGTGCCAGCAGCACGAGGAGTTTGACCGTGGAGCTGTTTTTT
CDR3: CASSTRSLTVELFF

J: TRBJ2-7
V: TRBV2
size: .
D: .
DNA: TGTGCCAGCAGTGACCCCAGAAGCTACGAGCAGTACTTC
CDR3: CASSDPRSYEQYF

J: TRBJ2-7
V: TRBV7-2
size: .
D: .
DNA: TGTGCCAGCAGTACAAGGTACACTTACGAGCAGTACTTC
CDR3: CASSTRYTYEQYF

J: TRBJ1-2
V: TRBV29-1
size: .
D: TRBD1
DNA: TGCAGCGTCGCACAGGGGTATGATGGCTACACCTTC
CDR3: CSVAQGYDGYTF

J: TRBJ2-3
V: TRBV29-1
size: .
D: TRBD2
DNA: TGCAGCGTTGTCCCTAGCGGGACGAGCACAGATACGCAGTATTTT
CDR3: CSVVPSGTSTDTQYF

J: TRBJ2-1
V: TRBV29-1
size: .
D: .
DNA: TGCAGCGTTGATTTGGGTGCCCACAATGAGCAGTTCTTC
CDR3: CSVDLGAHNEQFF

J: TRBJ2-3
V: TRBV9
size: .
D: .
DNA: TGTGCCAGCAGCCCTAGTGGGGGCCGCGTTACAGATACGCAGTATTTT
CDR3: CASSPSGGRVTDTQYF

J: TRBJ1-2
V: TRBV29-1
size: .
D: .
DNA: TGCAGCGTTGTCCAAGGGAGCGACTATGGCTACACCTTC
CDR3: CSVVQGSDYGYTF

J: TRBJ1-1
V: TRBV5-1
size: .
D: TRBD1
DNA: TGCGCCAGCAGCTTCGGGACAGCTAACACTGAAGCTTTCTTT
CDR3: CASSFGTANTEAFF

J: TRBJ1-5
V: TRBV2
size: .
D: .
DNA: TGTGCCAGCAGCGGCGGGGGGGGCGCTTTTCAGCCCCAGCATTTT
CDR3: CASSGGGGAFQPQHF

J: TRBJ2-5
V: TRBV7-7
size: .
D: .
DNA: TGTGCTGTAGAAGAGACCCAGTACTTC
CDR3: CAVEETQYF

J: TRBJ1-4
V: TRBV29-1
size: .
D: .
DNA: TGCAGCGTTGAAACAGGGTATAATGAAAAACTGTTTTTT
CDR3: CSVETGYNEKLFF

J: TRBJ1-6
V: TRBV7-9
size: .
D: TRBD1
DNA: TGTGCCAGCAGCCGGCGGACAGGGGTTAATTCACCCCTCCACTTT
CDR3: CASSRRTGVNSPLHF

J: TRBJ2-7
V: TRBV30
size: .
D: TRBD1
DNA: TGTGCCTGGAGTGTACGAGAGACAGGGGGCCAGTACTTC
CDR3: CAWSVRETGGQYF

J: TRBJ1-4
V: TRBV19
size: .
D: .
DNA: TGTGCCAGCAATTACGGGAAAAGGATGTTTTTT
CDR3: CASNYGKRMFF

J: TRBJ1-1
V: TRBV6-2/TRBV6-3
size: .
D: TRBD1
DNA: TGTGCCAGCTGGCATTCAGGGAGGGGGCAGACTGAAGCTTTCTTT
CDR3: CASWHSGRGQTEAFF